This T cell receptor beta chain was sequenced in a study of cytomegalovirus exposure and HLA in healthy donors. Looking at the study overall: T cells numbering approximately 170 million yielded some 120 million unique TCR beta sequences in an earlier analysis.

Study-wide results and limits: Exclusion applied to some V segments, including TRBV6-2 and TRBV6-3, as they were indistinguishable.

The junction had 12 bases not matched to a gene; V was cut back by 5 bases and J by 4 bases. The CDR3 spans 18 residues. In germline, CDR1 is SGHVS, CDR2 FQNEAQ. Concerning this clone: The target antigen is unknown.

The PCR contained 60 Vbeta and 13 Jbeta primers. Some clones are missing from TCRdb's copy, which holds only in-frame ones; the method was immunoSEQ multiplex PCR. The sample includes fewer than 200,000 clones, about 81% of them seen just once. The sample was PBMCs. The sequence was obtained from a girl aged 5 to 17 in good health and CMV-seropositive. The chain is built from TRBV7-8 and TRBJ2-7, with 15 bases identical to TRBD2. The CDR3 loop reads CASSIKGLAGGIMYEQYF. The CDR3 DNA is TGTGCCAGCAGCATCAAAGGACTAGCGGGGGGGATCATGTACGAGCAGTACTTC.